This paragraph covers one TCR beta chain sequence. The investigators amplified TCR beta CDR3 regions from RNA transcripts. HTBI primers were used for first-round RT-PCR of the TCR CDR3. TCRdb passed the multiplex PCR reads through MiXCR, listing each CDR3 protein once. The table shows 350,000 or so distinct CDR3 sequences, with 15% to 20% occurring only once. The CDR3 is 13 amino acids. The V end lost 4 bases, the J end lost 7 bases, and 12 bases lay between the germline ends. Germline-derived CDR1 and CDR2 are SGHRS and YFSETQ. These data originate in a study of T cells in Graves' hyperthyroidism and ophthalmopathy.

The genes are TRBV5-1 and TRBJ2-1, with a possible D match to TRBD2 (5 bases). Sample: blood. This receptor was identified in a woman aged 40 to 50 with Graves' ophthalmopathy. The chain's CDR3 is CASSPGWLNEQFF. For the CDR3, the DNA is TGCGCCAGCAGCCCGGGATGGTTGAATGAGCAGTTCTTC.